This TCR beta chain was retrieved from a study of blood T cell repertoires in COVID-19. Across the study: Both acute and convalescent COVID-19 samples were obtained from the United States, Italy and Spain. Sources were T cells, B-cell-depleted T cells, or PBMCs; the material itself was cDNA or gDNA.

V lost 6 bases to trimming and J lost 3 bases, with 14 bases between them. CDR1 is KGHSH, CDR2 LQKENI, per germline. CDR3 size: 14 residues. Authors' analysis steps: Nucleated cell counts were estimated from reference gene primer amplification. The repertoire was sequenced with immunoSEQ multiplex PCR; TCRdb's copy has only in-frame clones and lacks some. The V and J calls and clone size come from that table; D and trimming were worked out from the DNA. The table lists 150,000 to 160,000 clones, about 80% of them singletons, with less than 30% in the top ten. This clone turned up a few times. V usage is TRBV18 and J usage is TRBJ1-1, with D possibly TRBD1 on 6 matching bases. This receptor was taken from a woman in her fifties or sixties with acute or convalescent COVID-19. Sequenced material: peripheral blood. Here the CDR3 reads CASSWDMEDTEAFF. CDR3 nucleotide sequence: TGTGCCAGCTCCTGGGACATGGAGGACACTGAAGCTTTCTTT.